Listed below are T cell receptor beta chains from one sample, sequenced in a study of blood T cell repertoires in COVID-19. The protocol was immunoSEQ multiplex PCR, while the TCRdb copy is restricted to in-frame clones and leaves out a portion. The data hold some 270,000 clones, with 86% observed a single time. The sample consisted of peripheral blood. All receptors derive from a woman older than 75 with COVID-19, enrolled during active disease. Each CDR3 is given without its conserved first and last residue.

V,J,CDR3
TRBV2,TRBJ2-7,ASRPGQGRYEQY
TRBV30,TRBJ2-6,AWGQGNPGANVLT
TRBV29-1,TRBJ1-2,SVDGGETVYT
TRBV20-1,TRBJ1-2,SPGGDYGYT
TRBV7-2,TRBJ2-5,ASSLPVQETQY
TRBV7-2,TRBJ2-3,ASSPPTDTQY
TRBV5-6,TRBJ1-2,ASSFNRGLVRYT
TRBV2,TRBJ1-5,ASRAPGTNSNQPQH
TRBV19,TRBJ1-1,ASSVGQGWVSEAF
TRBV19,TRBJ2-3,ASSSQGKVSDTQY
TRBV10-3,TRBJ2-3,AISGQGSSDTQY
TRBV15,TRBJ2-2,ATGIGGSGELF
TRBV11-2,TRBJ1-1,ASSWAPGTLNTEAF
TRBV2,TRBJ1-5,ASRGTGGGQPQH
TRBV7-2,TRBJ1-1,ASNLEGTGYTEAF
TRBV29-1,TRBJ1-5,SVVDGNNQPQH
TRBV5-4,TRBJ2-3,ASSLAGGGDTQY
TRBV7-9,TRBJ2-1,ASSLAAGGPHEQF
TRBV6-2/TRBV6-3,TRBJ1-1,ASSYLAGTEAF
TRBV20-1,TRBJ1-2,SAGDNNGYT
TRBV7-9,TRBJ1-1,ASSPVGPGGYGMNTEAF
TRBV19,TRBJ2-7,ASSRGVPYEQY
TRBV5-1,TRBJ1-6,ASSSGTGGSPLH
TRBV10-1,TRBJ2-2,ASMGQANTGELF
TRBV7-9,TRBJ1-1,ASSLRGRNTEAF
TRBV10-1,TRBJ2-3,ASSAPGLGTDTQY
TRBV5-1,TRBJ2-7,ASSLWTGGDVYEQY
TRBV6-1,TRBJ1-6,ASSEQVLNSPLH
TRBV19,TRBJ1-1,ASRQTGTGTEAF
TRBV2,TRBJ1-4,ASSAGQGASATNEKLF
TRBV28,TRBJ1-5,ASSITGFPPQH
TRBV6-5,TRBJ1-1,ASTRIASVNTEAF
TRBV25-1,TRBJ1-2,ASSETGNYGYT
TRBV10-3,TRBJ1-4,AISESGTATNEKLF
TRBV2,TRBJ2-3,ASSEFRGGSTDTQY
TRBV7-9,TRBJ1-1,ASSYALNTEAF
TRBV12-3/TRBV12-4,TRBJ2-2,ASRRREAGELF
TRBV6-6,TRBJ1-2,ASSDGTLGFDGYT
TRBV3-1/TRBV3-2,TRBJ1-1,ASSGTDNTEAF
TRBV6-5,TRBJ1-4,ASSYLGGRGNEKLF
TRBV19,TRBJ1-2,ASSTDRSGGYT
TRBV12-3/TRBV12-4,TRBJ1-2,ASSTGFGYT
TRBV29-1,TRBJ1-3,SVEDRTGSNTIY
TRBV5-1,TRBJ1-5,ASSLGGEPQH
TRBV29-1,TRBJ2-6,SVRHPSGANVLT
TRBV14,TRBJ1-1,ASSQDAGTIKNTEAF
TRBV3-1/TRBV3-2,TRBJ2-1,ASSQVSGRGHNEQF
TRBV7-2,TRBJ2-7,ASSSQTGYEQY
TRBV7-9,TRBJ2-5,SAGQAETQY
TRBV6-2/TRBV6-3,TRBJ1-1,ASSHPRQGARTEAF
TRBV18,TRBJ1-2,ASSPPRGNTDPGGYT